This TCR beta chain derives from a study of cytomegalovirus exposure and HLA in healthy donors. Study at large: In an earlier analysis, 90 million to 130 million unique TCR beta sequences were found from approximately 190 million T cells.

The PCR employed 60 Vbeta primers together with 13 Jbeta primers. Here immunoSEQ multiplex PCR was the method, and the copy in TCRdb shows in-frame clones only, minus some. The sample shows under 150,000 clones, around four fifths of them seen only once. Whole-study findings and limits: Sequencing depth across donors, presence/absence analyses assumed, was roughly uniform. Later examination showed HLA-associated TCR beta chains had greater clonal expansion than equally common others.

Regarding this clone: Its antigen is currently unknown.

Germline values: CDR1 MDHEN, CDR2 SYDVKM. J gave up 11 bases and V 8 bases, and 8 bases lay outside the gene matches. The CDR3 is made up of 14 amino acids. Material: PBMCs. This chain connects TRBV28 to TRBJ2-1, with 14 bases matching TRBD2. The clonotype originates from a boy aged 2 to 10 in good health and CMV-seronegative. The CDR3 sequence is CASDPGTSGRQQFF. The CDR3 DNA reads TGTGCCAGCGACCCCGGGACTAGCGGGAGACAGCAGTTCTTC.